These 21 T cell receptor beta chains were all obtained from the same sample, sequenced in a study of T cells in Graves' hyperthyroidism and ophthalmopathy. TCR beta CDR3 sequences were amplified from RNA transcripts. The HTBI primer set served for first-round RT-PCR of the TCR CDR3. Each CDR3 protein is one row after TCRdb ran MiXCR on the multiplex PCR reads. The profile shows 730,000 or so distinct CDR3 sequences, around 20% of them singletons. Sequenced material: blood. These receptors came from a woman between 45 and 65 years old with Graves' hyperthyroidism that later progressed to Graves' ophthalmopathy.

In its sample, this clonotype was seen many times. V usage is TRBV2 and J usage is TRBJ1-2; D not resolved. Between the trimmed V and J ends, which lost 6 bases and 10 bases, there was a span of 18 bases. Germline CDR1 and CDR2: SNHLY and FYNNEI. This CDR3 region has 13 residues. The CDR3 coding sequence is TGTGCCAGCAGCGTATTAAGCACAAGTGACTACACCTTC. This codes for CASSVLSTSDYTF.

In this sample, this clonotype turned up many times. V usage is TRBV3-1 and J usage is TRBJ1-1; D remains unclear. V lost 7 bases and J lost 6, with 12 bases in between. CDR1 is LGHDT and CDR2 is YNNKEL in the germline V gene (reference sequence). This CDR3 region has 12 residues. The CDR3 spells CASNTNGAEAFF. The DNA of the CDR3 is TGTGCCAGCAACACTAATGGGGCTGAAGCTTTCTTT.

V is TRBV6-1 and J is TRBJ2-3; TRBD1 matches 7 bases. With 4 bases clipped from V and 3 bases from J, the junction kept 7 bases outside the gene matches. The CDR3 is made up of 15 amino acids. Germline-derived CDR1 and CDR2 are MNHNS and SASEGT. CDR3 sequence reads: CASSVIRGLTDTQYF. The CDR3 DNA reads as TGTGCCAGCAGTGTTATAAGGGGGCTGACAGATACGCAGTATTTT.

This clonotype was found many times. The V and J genes are TRBV7-3 and TRBJ2-7; D is possibly TRBD2 (5 bases). CDR1 and CDR2 from the germline V gene are SGHTA and FQGTGA. Trimming took 1 base from V and 0 from J, leaving 10 bases between them. CDR3 length equals 15 residues. The CDR3: CASSLNLGSSYEQYF. The DNA of the CDR3 is TGTGCCAGCAGCTTAAATCTGGGGAGCTCCTACGAGCAGTACTTC. Variable domain in full (rest from reference TRBV7-3 and TRBJ2-7): GAGVSQTPSNKVTEKGKYVELRCDPISGHTALYWYRQSLGQGPEFLIYFQGTGAADDSGLPNDRFFAVRPEGSVSTLKIQRTERGDSAVYLCASSLNLGSSYEQYFGPGTRLTVT.

This clonotype was seen a few times. V is TRBV5-8 and J is TRBJ2-1; D is uncertain. This CDR3 spans 12 amino acids. Germline CDR1 is SGHTS and CDR2 is YDEGEE. The V and J ends lost 4 bases and 6 bases respectively, with 8 bases between them. The DNA for the CDR3 is TGTGCCAGCAGCAGACGTAGCAATGAGCAGTTCTTC. Its protein is CASSRRSNEQFF. The complete variable domain, with remaining parts taken from reference TRBV5-8 and TRBJ2-1, reads EAGVTQSPTHLIKTRGQQATLRCSPISGHTSVYWYQQALGLGLQFLLWYDEGEERNRGNFPPRFSGRQFPNYSSELNVNALELEDSALYLCASSRRSNEQFFGPGTRLTVL.

This clonotype showed up many times. The chain carries TRBV7-9 and TRBJ1-2; no clear D. The CDR3 length is 11 residues. Germline V lookup: CDR1 SEHNR, CDR2 FQNEAQ (reference sequence). The V and J ends lost 5 bases and 8 bases respectively, with 9 bases between them. This chain's CDR3 is CASSPSGGYTF. The CDR3, as DNA: TGTGCCAGCAGCCCTTCGGGCGGCTACACCTTC.

This clonotype was recorded many times. The V gene is TRBV20-1, the J gene TRBJ1-1; TRBD1 matches at 11 bases. Germline values: CDR1 DFQATT, CDR2 SNEGSKA (reference sequence). The junction had 2 bases not matched to a gene; V was cut back by 3 bases and J by 5 bases. The length of the CDR3 is 13 residues. In nucleotides, the CDR3 is TGCAGTGCTAGGGGACAGGGGGAGACTGAAGCTTTCTTT. It encodes CSARGQGETEAFF.

The chain links TRBV5-5 to TRBJ1-4; 10 nucleotides line up with TRBD1. Germline V lookup: CDR1 SGHKS, CDR2 YYEKEE (reference sequence). Trimming at V came to 2 bases and at J to 5 bases, leaving 21 bases not matched to a gene. This CDR3 comprises 21 residues. The CDR3 here is CASSLRSLGTGATKGNEKLFF. CDR3 nucleotides: TGTGCCAGCAGCTTAAGGAGCCTTGGGACAGGGGCGACTAAAGGGAATGAAAAACTGTTTTTT.

Remarks on this clonotype: At one boundary the junction diverges from the germline segment, which might be a read error. This chain connects TRBV10-2 to TRBJ2-1, with D perhaps being TRBD1 or TRBD2 (6 bases each). CDR1 and CDR2 (germline): WSHSY, SAAADI. The CDR3 spans 15 residues. In DNA, the CDR3 is TGCGCCTGCAGTGAGCCCCGGGGGCTGTACAATGAGCAGTTCTTC. This translates into CACSEPRGLYNEQFF.

V is TRBV12-3 or TRBV12-4 and J is TRBJ2-3, with D hard to call. The V and J ends lost 6 bases and 6 bases respectively, with 10 bases between them. CDR3 length: 12 residues. This CDR3 reads CASSPLRDTQYF. The CDR3 region has the DNA TGTGCCAGCAGCCCTCTCCGGGATACGCAGTATTTT.

This clonotype appeared many times. The V call is TRBV12-3 or TRBV12-4, the J call TRBJ1-1; maybe TRBD1 (5 bases). CDR3 length: 14 residues. V dropped 3 bases and J dropped 1 base, with 9 bases sitting between them. CDR3: CASSFDGGNTEAFF. The CDR3 nucleotides read TGTGCCAGCAGTTTTGATGGGGGGAACACTGAAGCTTTCTTT.

The J gene is TRBJ2-2, the V gene TRBV10-2, with 11 bases matching TRBD2. Germline CDR1 WSHSY, CDR2 SAAADI. With V trimmed by 6 bases and J by 1 base, 4 bases remained unmatched. This CDR3 has 16 amino acids. CDR3 DNA sequence: TGCGCCAGCAGCGCGGGACTAGCGGAGAACACCGGGGAGCTGTTTTTT. Protein sequence: CASSAGLAENTGELFF.

V is TRBV6-6 and J is TRBJ2-4; perhaps TRBD1 as D (6 bases). Germline values: CDR1 MNHNY, CDR2 SVGAGI (reference sequence). The CDR3 is made up of 14 amino acids. Trimming removed 0 bases from V and 7 bases from J, with 10 bases in between. CDR3 nucleotide sequence: TGTGCCAGCAGTTACTCGATTAGGGGGAACATTCAGTACTTC. Its translation is CASSYSIRGNIQYF.

This clonotype was seen a few times. The V and J genes are TRBV7-9 and TRBJ1-5; D might be TRBD1 (6 bases). The germline V and J ends were trimmed by 11 bases and 3 bases, with 14 bases remaining between them. Germline V lookup: CDR1 SEHNR, CDR2 FQNEAQ (reference sequence). The length of the CDR3 is 13 residues. The CDR3 sequence: CAVSGAANQPQHF. The CDR3 bases are TGTGCCGTATCGGGGGCAGCCAATCAGCCCCAGCATTTT.

This clonotype was detected ten times or more. V gene TRBV18 combines with J gene TRBJ1-2, with D perhaps matching TRBD1 (6 bases). V lost 0 bases to trimming and J lost 8 bases, with 10 bases between them. Germline V gene data show CDR1 as KGHSH and CDR2 as LQKENI. The CDR3 has 13 residues. DNA for the CDR3: TGTGCCAGCTCACCACCCGGGGGCCTGGGCTACACCTTC. Translation: CASSPPGGLGYTF. The full variable domain, rest sourced from reference TRBV18 and TRBJ1-2, is NAGVMQNPRHLVRRRGQEARLRCSPMKGHSHVYWYRQLPEEGLKFMVYLQKENIIDESGMPKERFSAEFPKEGPSILRIQQVVRGDSAAYFCASSPPGGLGYTFGSGTRLTVV.

The chain links TRBV30 to TRBJ1-6; tentatively, D is TRBD1 (6 bases). This CDR3 is 14 amino acids long. V lost 1 base, J lost 10 bases, and 14 bases lay in between. Germline V gives CDR1 GTSNPN, CDR2 SVGIG (reference sequence). The CDR3 coding sequence is TGTGCCTGGAGTGCCCGGGGGGCGGAATCACCCCTCCACTTT. Its protein is CAWSARGAESPLHF.

This clonotype was counted between two and nine times. This may come from a read error, since a much larger clone is one base off. The rearrangement uses TRBV20-1 and TRBJ2-1, with 10 bases matching TRBD2. This CDR3 is built from 16 residues. Germline-derived CDR1 and CDR2 are DFQATT and SNEGSKA (reference sequence). Trimming removed 3 bases from V and 1 base from J; junction bases left unmatched: 6. The CDR3 DNA sequence: TGCAGTGCTAGGGACAGCGGGGGGGGGTCCTACAATGAGCAGTTCTTC. Its protein product is CSARDSGGGSYNEQFF.

This clonotype was detected a few times. The CDR3 region has the DNA TGTGCCAGCAGTTACTCGACGAGGGACAGTAATAGCAATCAGCCCCAGCATTTT. Amino acid sequence: CASSYSTRDSNSNQPQHF. This chain joins TRBV6-2 or TRBV6-3 and TRBJ1-5; 7 bases are a match to TRBD1. Germline V CDR1 and CDR2: MNHEY, SVGEGT. The CDR3 consists of 18 residues. Unmatched junction bases numbered 8, after V lost 0 bases and J lost 0 bases.

The genes are TRBV10-3 and TRBJ1-2, with 10 bases identical to TRBD1. With V trimmed by 2 bases and J by 0 bases, 6 bases remained unmatched. Germline assignment: CDR1 ENHRY and CDR2 SYGVKD. The CDR3 is made up of 17 amino acids. The chain's CDR3 is CAISEPGTGDTNYGYTF. The CDR3 DNA sequence: TGTGCCATCAGTGAGCCCGGGACAGGGGATACTAACTATGGCTACACCTTC.

There are many counts of this clonotype. V usage is TRBV12-3 or TRBV12-4 and J usage is TRBJ1-6, with 8 positions matching TRBD1. This CDR3 is 15 amino acids long. V shed 5 bases and J 7 bases; nucleotides not matched to a gene: 7. The CDR3: CASSRRDRKNSPLHF. The CDR3 DNA reads as TGTGCCAGCAGTCGCCGGGACAGGAAAAATTCACCCCTCCACTTT.

This clonotype was counted ten times or more. This CDR3 is CASSQDSANEKLFF. For the CDR3, the DNA is TGTGCCAGCAGCCAAGATTCGGCAAATGAAAAACTGTTTTTT. The chain couples TRBV3-1 to TRBJ1-4, with unresolved D. This CDR3 has 14 residues. The ends were cut back, 0 bases at V and 5 bases at J, with 7 bases in the middle. CDR1 LGHDT and CDR2 YNNKEL come from the germline V gene (reference sequence). Drawing the rest from reference TRBV3-1 and TRBJ1-4, the complete variable domain is DTAVSQTPKYLVTQMGNDKSIKCEQNLGHDTMYWYKQDSKKFLKIMFSYNNKELIINETVPNRFSPKSPDKAHLNLHINSLELGDSAVYFCASSQDSANEKLFFGSGTQLSVL.